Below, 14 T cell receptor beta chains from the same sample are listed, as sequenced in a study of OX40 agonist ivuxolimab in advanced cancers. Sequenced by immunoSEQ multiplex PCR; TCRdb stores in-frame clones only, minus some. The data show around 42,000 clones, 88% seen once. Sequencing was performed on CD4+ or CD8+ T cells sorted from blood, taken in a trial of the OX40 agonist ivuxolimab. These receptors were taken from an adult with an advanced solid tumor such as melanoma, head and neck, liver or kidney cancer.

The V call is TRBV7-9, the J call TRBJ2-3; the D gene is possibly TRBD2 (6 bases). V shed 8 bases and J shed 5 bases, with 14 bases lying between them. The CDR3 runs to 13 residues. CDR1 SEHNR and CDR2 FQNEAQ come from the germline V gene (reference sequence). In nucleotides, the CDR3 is TGTGCCAGCCTGGGGGAGGAAGGAGATACGCAGTATTTT. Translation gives CASLGEEGDTQYF.

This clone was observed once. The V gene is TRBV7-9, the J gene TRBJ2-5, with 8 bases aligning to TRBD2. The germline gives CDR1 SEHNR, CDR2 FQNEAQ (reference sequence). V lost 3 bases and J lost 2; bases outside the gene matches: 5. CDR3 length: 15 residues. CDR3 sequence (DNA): TGTGCCAGCAGCTTTTGGACTAGCCGACAAGAGACCCAGTACTTC. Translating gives CASSFWTSRQETQYF. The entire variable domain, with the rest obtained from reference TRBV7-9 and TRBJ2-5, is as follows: DTGVSQNPRHKITKRGQNVTFRCDPISEHNRLYWYRQTLGQGPEFLTYFQNEAQLEKSRLLSDRFSAERPKGSFSTLEIQRTEQGDSAMYLCASSFWTSRQETQYFGPGTRLLVL.

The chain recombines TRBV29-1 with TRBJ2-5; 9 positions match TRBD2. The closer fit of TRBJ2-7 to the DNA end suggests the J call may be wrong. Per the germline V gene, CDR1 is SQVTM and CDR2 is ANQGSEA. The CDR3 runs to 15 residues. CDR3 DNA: TGCAGCGTTGACCTAGCGGGGAGGTTAGGCTACGAGCAGTACTTC. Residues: CSVDLAGRLGYEQYF.

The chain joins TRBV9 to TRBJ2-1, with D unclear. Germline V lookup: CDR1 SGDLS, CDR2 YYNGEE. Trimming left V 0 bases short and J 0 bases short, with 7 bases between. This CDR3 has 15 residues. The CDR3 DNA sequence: TGTGCCAGCAGCGTAGACACTGACTCCTACAATGAGCAGTTCTTC. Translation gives CASSVDTDSYNEQFF.

CDR3 protein: CASSFPSRWRDTEAFF. Here the CDR3 DNA reads TGTGCCAGCAGTTTCCCTTCCCGTTGGCGGGACACTGAAGCTTTCTTT. The chain carries TRBV28 and TRBJ1-1, with no clear D. Trimming shortened V by 3 bases and J by 3 bases, and 17 bases separated the two germline ends. The CDR3 totals 16 residues. Per germline, CDR1 MDHEN and CDR2 SYDVKM.

CDR3: CASSPQGRSKNTEAFF. DNA of the CDR3: TGTGCCAGCTCACCCCAGGGGCGAAGCAAGAACACTGAAGCTTTCTTT. The chain links TRBV18 to TRBJ1-1, with D maybe TRBD1 (6 bases). The CDR3 is made up of 16 amino acids. The germline V gene has CDR1 KGHSH and CDR2 LQKENI. Trimming shortened V by 3 bases and J by 1 base, and 15 bases separated the two germline ends.

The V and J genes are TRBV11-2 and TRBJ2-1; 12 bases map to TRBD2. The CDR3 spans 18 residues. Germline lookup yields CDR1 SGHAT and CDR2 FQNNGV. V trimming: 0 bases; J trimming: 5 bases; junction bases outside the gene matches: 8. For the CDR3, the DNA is TGTGCCAGCAGCTTAGATTCTAGCGGGAGGGCGTATAACAATGAGCAGTTCTTC. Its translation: CASSLDSSGRAYNNEQFF.

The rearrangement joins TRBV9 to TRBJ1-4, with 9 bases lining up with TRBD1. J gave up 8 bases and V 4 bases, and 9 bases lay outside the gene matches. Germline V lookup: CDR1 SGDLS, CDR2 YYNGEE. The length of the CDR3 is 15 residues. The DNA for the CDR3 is TGTGCCAGCAGCCCACGACAGGGGGTAGGCGAAAAACTGTTTTTT. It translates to CASSPRQGVGEKLFF.

The CDR3 region has the DNA TGTGCCAGCAGACCCCGGGACAGTTACATGAACACTGAAGCTTTCTTT. This encodes CASRPRDSYMNTEAFF. V is TRBV7-6 and J is TRBJ1-1; 7 bases agree with TRBD1. V lost 6 bases to trimming and J lost 0 bases; unmatched junction nucleotides: 10. The CDR3 has 16 amino acids. CDR1 SGHVS and CDR2 FNYEAQ come from the germline V gene.

The CDR3 DNA follows: TGTGCCAGCAGCCCGATCGGTGGGGGGCGGGATACGCAGTATTTT. This gives the protein CASSPIGGGRDTQYF. The chain employs TRBV7-3 and TRBJ2-3; TRBD1 or TRBD2 may be the D gene (6 bases each). Germline CDR1 is SGHTA and CDR2 is FQGTGA. Trimming cost V 5 bases and J 6 bases, with 18 bases left between them. This CDR3 region has 15 residues.

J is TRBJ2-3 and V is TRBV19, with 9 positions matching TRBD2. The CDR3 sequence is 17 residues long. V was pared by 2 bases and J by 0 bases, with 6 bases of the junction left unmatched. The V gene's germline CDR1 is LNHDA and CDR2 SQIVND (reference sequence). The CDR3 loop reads CASSIMTSGTSTDTQYF. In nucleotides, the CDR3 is TGTGCCAGTAGTATAATGACTAGCGGTACTAGCACAGATACGCAGTATTTT.

CDR3: CASTWDSRTEQYF. CDR3 in DNA: TGTGCCAGCACCTGGGACAGCCGTACCGAGCAGTACTTC. The chain combines TRBV27 with TRBJ2-7, with TRBD1 matching 7 bases. With V trimmed by 7 bases and J by 6 bases, 9 bases remained unmatched. Germline V lookup: CDR1 MNHEY, CDR2 SMNVEV (reference sequence). The CDR3 totals 13 residues.

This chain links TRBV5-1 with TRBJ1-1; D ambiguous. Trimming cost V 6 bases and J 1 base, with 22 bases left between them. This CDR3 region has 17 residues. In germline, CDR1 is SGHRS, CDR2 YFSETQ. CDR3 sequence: CASTLTLSPDGNTEAFF. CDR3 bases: TGCGCCAGCACCCTCACCCTCTCCCCGGACGGGAACACTGAAGCTTTCTTT.

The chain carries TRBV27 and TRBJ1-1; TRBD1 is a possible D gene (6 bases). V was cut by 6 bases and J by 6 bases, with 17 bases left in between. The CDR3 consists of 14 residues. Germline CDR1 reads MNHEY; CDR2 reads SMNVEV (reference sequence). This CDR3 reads CASRVPGHLAEAFF. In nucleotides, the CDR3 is TGTGCCAGCAGGGTACCGGGACACCTGGCTGAAGCTTTCTTT.